This TCR beta chain derives from a study of cytomegalovirus exposure and HLA in healthy donors. Primers: 60 Vbeta forward and 13 Jbeta reverse. Sequencing was performed with immunoSEQ multiplex PCR; in TCRdb, only in-frame clones are kept and a portion is missing. The sample has 160,000 or so clones, and its top ten clones hold about 2%. The CDR3 totals 16 residues. Trimming at V came to 5 bases and at J to 2 bases, leaving 6 bases not matched to a gene. CDR1 is MGHDK and CDR2 is SYGVNS in the germline V gene. The sequenced sample consisted of PBMCs. This sequence was found in a man aged 25-45 years in good health and CMV-seronegative. The V and J genes are TRBV25-1 and TRBJ2-6, with TRBD1 identical over 7 bases. The CDR3 DNA reads TGTGCCAGCAGTCAAATTACAGGGGCTGGGGCCAACGTCCTGACTTTC. This encodes CASSQITGAGANVLTF.